This TCR beta chain was identified during a study of blood T cell repertoires in COVID-19. Overall study: The samples span acute and convalescent COVID-19 from the United States, Italy and Spain.

In the original processing: Reference gene primer amplification gave nucleated cell count estimates. Repertoires were generated with immunoSEQ multiplex PCR, while TCRdb's copy carries only in-frame clones and drops some. V and J calls and clone size are as listed in that table; D and trimming were resolved from the DNA. The table includes roughly 700,000 clones, 90% detected once. Trimming removed 5 bases from V and 0 bases from J, with 14 bases in between. CDR1 is LNHDA, CDR2 SQIVND, per germline (reference sequence). This CDR3 comprises 17 residues. The rearrangement uses TRBV19 and TRBJ2-6; possible D gene TRBD2, 6 bases. Sequencing was performed on peripheral blood. This TCR was sampled from a woman aged 18-29 years with acute or convalescent COVID-19. The CDR3 spells CASSGTRPSSGANVLTF. The CDR3 coding sequence is TGTGCCAGTAGTGGGACTCGCCCGAGCTCTGGGGCCAACGTCCTGACTTTC. The variable domain in full, with the rest retrieved from reference TRBV19 and TRBJ2-6, is DGGITQSPKYLFRKEGQNVTLSCEQNLNHDAMYWYRQDPGQGLRLIYYSQIVNDFQKGDIAEGYSVSREKKESFPLTVTSAQKNPTAFYLCASSGTRPSSGANVLTFGAGSRLTVL.